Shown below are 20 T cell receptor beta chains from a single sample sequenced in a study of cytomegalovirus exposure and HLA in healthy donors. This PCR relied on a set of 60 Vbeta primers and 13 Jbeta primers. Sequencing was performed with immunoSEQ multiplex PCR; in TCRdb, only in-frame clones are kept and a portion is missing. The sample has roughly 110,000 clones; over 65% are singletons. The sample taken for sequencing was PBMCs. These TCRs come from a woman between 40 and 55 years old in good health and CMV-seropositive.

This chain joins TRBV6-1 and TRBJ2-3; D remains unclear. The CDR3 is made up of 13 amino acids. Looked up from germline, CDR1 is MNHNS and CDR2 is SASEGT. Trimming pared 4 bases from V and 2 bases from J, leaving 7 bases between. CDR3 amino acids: CASSVGFTDTQYF. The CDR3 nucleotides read TGTGCCAGCAGTGTCGGGTTCACAGATACGCAGTATTTT.

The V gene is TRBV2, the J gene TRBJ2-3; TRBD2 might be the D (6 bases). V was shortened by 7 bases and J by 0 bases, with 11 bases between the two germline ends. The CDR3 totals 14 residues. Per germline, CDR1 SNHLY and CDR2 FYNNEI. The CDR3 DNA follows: TGTGCCAGCAAGGAGGGATCTAGCACAGATACGCAGTATTTT. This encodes CASKEGSSTDTQYF. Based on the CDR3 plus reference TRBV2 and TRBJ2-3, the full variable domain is EPEVTQTPSHQVTQMGQEVILRCVPISNHLYFYWYRQILGQKVEFLVSFYNNEISEKSEIFDDQFSVERPDGSNFTLKIRSTKLEDSAMYFCASKEGSSTDTQYFGPGTRLTVL.

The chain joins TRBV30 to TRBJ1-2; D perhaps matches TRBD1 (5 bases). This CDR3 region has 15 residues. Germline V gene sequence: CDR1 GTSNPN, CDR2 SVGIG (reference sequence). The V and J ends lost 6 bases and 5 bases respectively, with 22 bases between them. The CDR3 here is CACLTISRVGYGYTF. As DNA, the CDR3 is TGTGCCTGCCTGACAATATCCAGGGTTGGGTATGGCTACACCTTC. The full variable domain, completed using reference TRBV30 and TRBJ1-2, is SQTIHQWPATLVQPVGSPLSLECTVEGTSNPNLYWYRQAAGRGLQLLFYSVGIGQISSEVPQNLSASRPQDRQFILSSKKLLLSDSGFYLCACLTISRVGYGYTFGSGTRLTVV.

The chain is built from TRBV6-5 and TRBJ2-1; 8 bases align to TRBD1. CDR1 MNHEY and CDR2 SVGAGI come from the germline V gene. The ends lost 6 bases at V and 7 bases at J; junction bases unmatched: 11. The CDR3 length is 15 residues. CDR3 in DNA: TGTGCCAGCAGATTCGACAGGGGTATTTTAAATGAGCAGTTCTTC. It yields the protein CASRFDRGILNEQFF.

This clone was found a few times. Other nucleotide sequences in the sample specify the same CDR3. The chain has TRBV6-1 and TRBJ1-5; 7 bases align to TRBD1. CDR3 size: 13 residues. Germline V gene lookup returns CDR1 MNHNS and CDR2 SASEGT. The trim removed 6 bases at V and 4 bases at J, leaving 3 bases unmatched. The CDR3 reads CASRETGNQPQHF. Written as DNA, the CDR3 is TGTGCCAGCAGGGAGACAGGGAATCAGCCCCAGCATTTT.

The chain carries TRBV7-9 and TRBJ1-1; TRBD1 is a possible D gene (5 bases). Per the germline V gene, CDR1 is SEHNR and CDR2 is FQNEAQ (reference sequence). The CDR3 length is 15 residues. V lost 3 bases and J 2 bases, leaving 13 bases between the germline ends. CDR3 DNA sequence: TGTGCCAGCAGCTTGGGGCCCCACGGAAACACTGAAGCTTTCTTT. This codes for CASSLGPHGNTEAFF.

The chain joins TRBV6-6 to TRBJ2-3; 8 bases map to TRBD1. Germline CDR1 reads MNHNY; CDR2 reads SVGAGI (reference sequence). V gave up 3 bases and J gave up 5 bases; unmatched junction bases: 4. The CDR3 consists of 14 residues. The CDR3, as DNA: TGTGCCAGCAGTTATTGGACAGGGCTAGATACGCAGTATTTT. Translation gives CASSYWTGLDTQYF.

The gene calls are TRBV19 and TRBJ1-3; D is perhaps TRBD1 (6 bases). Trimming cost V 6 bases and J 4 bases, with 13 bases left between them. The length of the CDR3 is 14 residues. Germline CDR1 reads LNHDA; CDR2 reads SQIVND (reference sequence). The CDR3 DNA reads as TGTGCCAGTAGAAAATCAGGGACAGGAAACACCATATATTTT. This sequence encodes CASRKSGTGNTIYF.

The CDR3 spells CASSFDGGLAGELFF. In DNA, the CDR3 is TGTGCCAGCAGCTTCGACGGAGGCCTCGCCGGGGAGCTGTTTTTT. The V call is TRBV11-3, the J call TRBJ2-2, with D possibly TRBD2 on 5 matching bases. The CDR3 totals 15 residues. CDR1 is SGHNT, CDR2 YENEEA, per germline. V was shortened by 3 bases and J by 6 bases, with 14 bases between the two germline ends.

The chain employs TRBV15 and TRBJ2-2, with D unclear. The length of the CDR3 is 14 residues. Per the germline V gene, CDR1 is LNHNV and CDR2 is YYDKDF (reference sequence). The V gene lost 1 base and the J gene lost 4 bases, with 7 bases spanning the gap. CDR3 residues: CATSRVQSTGELFF. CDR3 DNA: TGTGCCACCAGCAGAGTACAGAGCACCGGGGAGCTGTTTTTT. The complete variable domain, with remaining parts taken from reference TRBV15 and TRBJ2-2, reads DAMVIQNPRYQVTQFGKPVTLSCSQTLNHNVMYWYQQKSSQAPKLLFHYYDKDFNNEADTPDNFQSRRPNTSFCFLDIRSPGLGDTAMYLCATSRVQSTGELFFGEGSRLTVL.

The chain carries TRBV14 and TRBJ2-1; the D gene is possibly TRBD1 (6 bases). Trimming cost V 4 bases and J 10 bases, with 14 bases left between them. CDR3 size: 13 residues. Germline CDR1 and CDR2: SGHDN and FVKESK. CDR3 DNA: TGTGCCAGCAGCCCGCCCGGGACATACGAGCAGTTCTTC. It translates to CASSPPGTYEQFF.

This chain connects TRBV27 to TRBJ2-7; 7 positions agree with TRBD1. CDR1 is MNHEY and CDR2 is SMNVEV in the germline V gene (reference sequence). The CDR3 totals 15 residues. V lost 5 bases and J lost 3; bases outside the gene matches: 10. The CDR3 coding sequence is TGTGCCAGCAGTCAAGGGACAGCCCGTTACTACGAGCAGTACTTC. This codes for CASSQGTARYYEQYF.

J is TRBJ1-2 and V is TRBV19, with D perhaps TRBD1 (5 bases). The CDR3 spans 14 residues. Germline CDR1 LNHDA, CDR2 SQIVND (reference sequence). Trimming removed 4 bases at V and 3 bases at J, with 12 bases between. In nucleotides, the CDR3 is TGTGCCAGTAGTAGTGCCAGGGAGGACTATGGCTACACCTTC. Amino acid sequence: CASSSAREDYGYTF.

The CDR3 region has the DNA TGTGCCAGCAGCAAAGCTCAACCCGGGAAGGCGGGTGAAGCTTTCTTT. This encodes CASSKAQPGKAGEAFF. The rearrangement links TRBV21-1 to TRBJ1-1. TRBV21-1 is marked as a pseudogene. This CDR3 is built from 16 residues.

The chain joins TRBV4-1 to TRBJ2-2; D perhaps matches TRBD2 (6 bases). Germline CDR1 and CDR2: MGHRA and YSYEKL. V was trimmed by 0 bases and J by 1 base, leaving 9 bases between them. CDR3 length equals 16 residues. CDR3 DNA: TGCGCCAGCAGCCAAGAGGTAGCGGTGAACACCGGGGAGCTGTTTTTT. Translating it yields CASSQEVAVNTGELFF.

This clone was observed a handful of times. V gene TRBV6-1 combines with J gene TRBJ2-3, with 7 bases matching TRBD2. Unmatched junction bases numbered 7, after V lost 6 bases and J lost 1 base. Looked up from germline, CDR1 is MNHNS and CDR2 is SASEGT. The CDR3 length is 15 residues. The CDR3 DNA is TGTGCCAGCAGGGCCTTTGGGGGGGGCACAGATACGCAGTATTTT. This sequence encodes CASRAFGGGTDTQYF.

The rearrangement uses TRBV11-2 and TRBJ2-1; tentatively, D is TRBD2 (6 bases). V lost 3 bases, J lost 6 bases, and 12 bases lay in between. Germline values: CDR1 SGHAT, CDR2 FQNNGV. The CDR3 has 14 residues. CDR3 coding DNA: TGTGCCAGCAGCTTTCGGGCGGGGCCCAATGAGCAGTTCTTC. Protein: CASSFRAGPNEQFF.

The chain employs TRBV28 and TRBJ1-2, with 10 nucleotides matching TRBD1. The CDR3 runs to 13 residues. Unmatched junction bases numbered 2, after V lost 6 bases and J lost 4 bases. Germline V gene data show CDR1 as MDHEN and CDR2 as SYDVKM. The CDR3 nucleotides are TGTGCCAGCAGGGGACAGGGGCTCTATGGCTACACCTTC. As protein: CASRGQGLYGYTF.

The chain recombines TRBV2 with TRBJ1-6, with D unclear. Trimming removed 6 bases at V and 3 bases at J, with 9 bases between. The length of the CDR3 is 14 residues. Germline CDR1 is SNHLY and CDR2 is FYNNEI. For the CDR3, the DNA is TGTGCCAGCAGCTCGGGAAACTATAATTCACCCCTCCACTTT. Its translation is CASSSGNYNSPLHF.

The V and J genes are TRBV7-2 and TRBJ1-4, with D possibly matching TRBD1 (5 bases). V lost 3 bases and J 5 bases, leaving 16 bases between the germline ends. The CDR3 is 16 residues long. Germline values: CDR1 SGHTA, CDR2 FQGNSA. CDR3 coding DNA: TGTGCCAGCAGCTTTACCCCGGGACTGCCAAATGAAAAACTGTTTTTT. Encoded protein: CASSFTPGLPNEKLFF.